This T cell receptor beta chain comes out of a study of cytomegalovirus exposure and HLA in healthy donors. Study-wide points: The dataset shows that most TCR sequences were rare, while some public TCRs occurred in many donors. Several of the most significant clusters appeared linked to common viral pathogens, based on a later analysis. Being productive about 87% or about 30% of the time was typical of most TCR beta V segments in an earlier analysis. According to reports, the classifier identified cytomegalovirus status with high specificity and sensitivity.

The length of the CDR3 is 13 residues. CDR1 MDHEN and CDR2 SYDVKM come from the germline V gene. Trimming removed 5 bases at V and 6 bases at J, with 12 bases between. As regards this clone: Antigen specificity is unknown.

60 Vbeta and 13 Jbeta primers were used in PCR. Clones were sequenced by immunoSEQ multiplex PCR, and TCRdb holds only the in-frame ones, with some missing. The data contain under 200,000 clones, around 77% of them singletons. The sequence derives from a woman aged 25 to 45 in good health and CMV-seronegative. The chain couples TRBV28 to TRBJ2-3; no clear D. The sequenced sample consisted of PBMCs. The CDR3 region is CASSLPPRDTQYF. As DNA, the CDR3 is TGTGCCAGCAGTCTCCCGCCCCGGGATACGCAGTATTTT.